Listed here are 15 T cell receptor beta chains from one sample, sequenced in a study of cytomegalovirus exposure and HLA in healthy donors. Libraries were prepared by immunoSEQ multiplex PCR; TCRdb keeps only in-frame clonotypes and omits some of them. The sample carries roughly 240,000 clones, about 86% recorded once. The sample comprised PBMCs. The source of these receptors is a man younger than 30 in good health and CMV-seronegative.

This rearrangement joins TRBV28 to TRBJ1-6; D remains ambiguous. CDR3 length: 15 amino acids. The germline V and J ends were trimmed by 5 bases and 1 base, with 9 bases remaining between them. CDR1 and CDR2 (germline): MDHEN, SYDVKM. The DNA of the CDR3 is TGTGCCAGCAGTGGTGCGAGATCCTATAATTCACCCCTCCACTTT. This sequence encodes CASSGARSYNSPLHF.

CDR3: CASRQQGTYEQYF. For the CDR3, the DNA is TGTGCCAGTAGGCAACAGGGGACCTACGAGCAGTACTTC. The rearrangement links TRBV19 to TRBJ2-7, with TRBD1 identical over 7 bases. The CDR3 contains 13 residues. CDR1 LNHDA and CDR2 SQIVND come from the germline V gene (reference sequence). The junction had 4 bases not matched to a gene; V was cut back by 6 bases and J by 2 bases. Looking up the rest from reference TRBV19 and TRBJ2-7 gives the full variable domain: DGGITQSPKYLFRKEGQNVTLSCEQNLNHDAMYWYRQDPGQGLRLIYYSQIVNDFQKGDIAEGYSVSREKKESFPLTVTSAQKNPTAFYLCASRQQGTYEQYFGPGTRLTVT.

The chain has TRBV9 and TRBJ2-7; 8 nucleotides agree with TRBD2. The CDR3 length is 15 residues. V lost 3 bases to trimming and J lost 7 bases; unmatched junction nucleotides: 12. The germline CDR1 and CDR2 sequences are SGDLS and YYNGEE. This chain's CDR3 is CASSAGGATESEQYF. For the CDR3, the DNA is TGTGCCAGCAGCGCCGGGGGGGCTACTGAATCGGAGCAGTACTTC. Combining the CDR3 with reference TRBV9 and TRBJ2-7 gives the whole variable domain DSGVTQTPKHLITATGQRVTLRCSPRSGDLSVYWYQQSLDQGLQFLIQYYNGEERAKGNILERFSAQQFPDLHSELNLSSLELGDSALYFCASSAGGATESEQYFGPGTRLTVT.

The chain couples TRBV6-6 to TRBJ1-2, with 7 bases lining up with TRBD1. CDR1 MNHNY and CDR2 SVGAGI come from the germline V gene (reference sequence). The V gene end was trimmed by 7 bases and the J gene end by 3 bases; junction bases not matched to a gene: 8. The CDR3 sequence is 14 residues long. The CDR3, as DNA: TGTGCCAGCACCTCGCAGGGGGATGACTATGGCTACACCTTC. Residues: CASTSQGDDYGYTF.

This sequence joins TRBV21-1 and TRBJ1-6; whether TRBD1, the table's D call, matches the DNA was not checked. TRBV21-1 represents a pseudogene. CDR3 length equals 22 residues. The DNA of the CDR3 is TGTGCCAGCAGCTCCTCTCCCCCTCCAGTGCCAATGGGACAGGGGCATAATTCACCCCTCCACTTT. This encodes CASSSSPPPVPMGQGHNSPLHF.

J is TRBJ2-7 and V is TRBV27, with 8 bases lining up with TRBD1. This CDR3 is 15 amino acids long. Germline V gives CDR1 MNHEY, CDR2 SMNVEV (reference sequence). The ends lost 8 bases at V and 2 bases at J; junction bases unmatched: 11. This CDR3 is CASGDRDRPTYEQYF. CDR3 bases: TGTGCCAGCGGAGACCGGGACAGGCCGACCTACGAGCAGTACTTC.

In nucleotides, the CDR3 is TGTGCCAGCAGCGCAGGGGCGAACACTGAAGCTTTCTTT. This codes for CASSAGANTEAFF. The V and J genes are TRBV27 and TRBJ1-1, with D perhaps TRBD1 (6 bases). Trimming removed 6 bases at V and 1 base at J, with 9 bases between. Germline V gene sequence: CDR1 MNHEY, CDR2 SMNVEV (reference sequence). This CDR3 is built from 13 residues.

V usage is TRBV7-9 and J usage is TRBJ2-1; D call uncertain. CDR3 length: 14 amino acids. Germline assignment: CDR1 SEHNR and CDR2 FQNEAQ (reference sequence). Trimming cost V 4 bases and J 0 bases, with 7 bases left between them. The CDR3 region is CASSSAGSYNEQFF. The CDR3 DNA is TGTGCCAGCAGCTCGGCAGGCTCCTACAATGAGCAGTTCTTC.

The chain recombines TRBV30 with TRBJ2-1; D is perhaps TRBD1 (6 bases). Germline loops: CDR1 GTSNPN, CDR2 SVGIG (reference sequence). The ends were cut back, 4 bases at V and 4 bases at J, with 14 bases in the middle. This CDR3 region has 14 residues. CDR3 in amino acids: CAWKGDWVYNEQFF. DNA of the CDR3: TGTGCCTGGAAGGGGGATTGGGTGTACAATGAGCAGTTCTTC.

This chain joins TRBV2 and TRBJ2-6; the match to TRBD1 covers 7 bases. Trimming cost V 5 bases and J 0 bases; bases outside gene matches: 4. CDR3 length: 16 residues. CDR1 and CDR2 from the germline V gene are SNHLY and FYNNEI. The CDR3 here is CASSRDSGSGANVLTF. In DNA form, the CDR3 reads TGTGCCAGCAGTAGGGACAGCGGCTCTGGGGCCAACGTCCTGACTTTC.

J is TRBJ2-7 and V is TRBV4-1; 10 bases agree with TRBD2. In germline, CDR1 is MGHRA, CDR2 YSYEKL. The CDR3 length is 14 residues. V shed 5 bases, J shed 6 bases, and the junction held 7 bases outside the gene matches. The CDR3 spells CASSDLAGALEQYF. In nucleotides, the CDR3 is TGCGCCAGCAGCGACCTAGCGGGAGCACTCGAGCAGTACTTC.

This chain connects TRBV7-2 to TRBJ2-7; 10 bases are shared with TRBD1. V lost 3 bases and J lost 7; bases outside the gene matches: 6. CDR3 length: 14 residues. CDR1 and CDR2 (germline): SGHTA, FQGNSA. The CDR3 region has the DNA TGTGCCAGCAGCTTGGACAGGGGGTTCGGGGAGCAGTACTTC. Its protein is CASSLDRGFGEQYF.

The rearrangement uses TRBV28 and TRBJ2-1; 9 bases agree with TRBD1. With V trimmed by 5 bases and J by 5 bases, 4 bases remained unmatched. Germline assignment: CDR1 MDHEN and CDR2 SYDVKM. CDR3 length equals 14 residues. DNA for the CDR3: TGTGCCAGCAGTCCTCGGACAGGGGACAATGAGCAGTTCTTC. Translated, it gives CASSPRTGDNEQFF.

This sequence joins TRBV7-2 and TRBJ1-3; no firm D call. This CDR3 has 14 residues. Germline V gene data show CDR1 as SGHTA and CDR2 as FQGNSA. V lost 0 bases and J 9 bases, leaving 12 bases between the germline ends. The CDR3: CASSLALSASTIYF. The CDR3, as DNA: TGTGCCAGCAGCTTAGCCTTAAGCGCCTCCACCATATATTTT.

Here the CDR3 reads CASTIPGGAGGYTF. DNA for the CDR3: TGTGCCAGCACCATCCCAGGGGGCGCGGGTGGCTACACCTTC. This chain links TRBV28 with TRBJ1-2; 8 nucleotides match TRBD1. Germline assignment: CDR1 MDHEN and CDR2 SYDVKM. The V and J ends lost 7 bases and 7 bases, in that order; junction bases with no gene match: 11. The CDR3 extends over 14 amino acids.